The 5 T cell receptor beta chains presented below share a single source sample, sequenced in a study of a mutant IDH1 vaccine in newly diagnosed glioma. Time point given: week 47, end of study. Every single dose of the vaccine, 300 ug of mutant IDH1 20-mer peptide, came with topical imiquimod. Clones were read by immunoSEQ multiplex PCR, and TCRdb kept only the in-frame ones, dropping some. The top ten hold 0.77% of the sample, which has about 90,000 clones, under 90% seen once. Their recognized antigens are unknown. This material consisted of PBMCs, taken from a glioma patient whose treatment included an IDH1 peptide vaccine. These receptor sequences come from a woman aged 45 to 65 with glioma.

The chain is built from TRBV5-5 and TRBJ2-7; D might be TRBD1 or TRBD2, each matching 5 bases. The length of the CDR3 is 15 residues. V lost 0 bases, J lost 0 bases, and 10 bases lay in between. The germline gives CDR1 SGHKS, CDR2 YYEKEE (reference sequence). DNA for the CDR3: TGTGCCAGCAGCTTGGAGTTCGGGACCTCCTACGAGCAGTACTTC. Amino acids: CASSLEFGTSYEQYF.

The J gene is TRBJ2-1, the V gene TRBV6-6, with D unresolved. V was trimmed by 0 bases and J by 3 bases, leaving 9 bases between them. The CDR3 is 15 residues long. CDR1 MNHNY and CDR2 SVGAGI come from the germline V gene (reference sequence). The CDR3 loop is CASSYSSTDYNEQFF. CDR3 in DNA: TGTGCCAGCAGTTACTCTAGCACCGACTACAATGAGCAGTTCTTC.

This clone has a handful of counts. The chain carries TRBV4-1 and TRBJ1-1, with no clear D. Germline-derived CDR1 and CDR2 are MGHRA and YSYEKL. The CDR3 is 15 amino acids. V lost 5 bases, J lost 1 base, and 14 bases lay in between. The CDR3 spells CASSFQAGSNTEAFF. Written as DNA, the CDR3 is TGCGCCAGCAGCTTCCAAGCGGGCTCGAACACTGAAGCTTTCTTT.

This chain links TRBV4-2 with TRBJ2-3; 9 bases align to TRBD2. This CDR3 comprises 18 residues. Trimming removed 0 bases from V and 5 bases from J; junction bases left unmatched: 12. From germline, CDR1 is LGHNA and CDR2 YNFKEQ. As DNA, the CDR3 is TGTGCCAGCAGCCAAGATCTCCGACTAGCGGCCGGGGGAGATACGCAGTATTTT. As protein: CASSQDLRLAAGGDTQYF.

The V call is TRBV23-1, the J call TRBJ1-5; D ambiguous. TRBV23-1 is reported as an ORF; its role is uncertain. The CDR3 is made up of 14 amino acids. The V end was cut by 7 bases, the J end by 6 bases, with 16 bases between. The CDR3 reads CASNTYEDRQPQHF. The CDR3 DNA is TGCGCCAGCAATACGTACGAGGATCGTCAGCCCCAGCATTTT.